The rows below give T cell receptor beta chains drawn from one sample of a study of CD8 T cells in Susac syndrome. In TCRdb, the immunoSEQ multiplex PCR reads were re-called with MiXCR into one record per CDR3 protein. The sample has about 180,000 distinct CDR3 sequences, 95% seen once. The sequencing input was CD8+ T cells from PBMCs. The receptors shown here come from a human donor with multiple sclerosis. CDR3s include the opening cysteine and the closing phenylalanine or tryptophan. A D gene is named only where the DNA matches it firmly. Size is stated for part of the rows, as once, few or many counts, or as a class when the clone is expanded.

few	TRBD1	TRBJ1-1	TRBV28	CASSLGPGGTEAFF	TGTGCCAGCAGTTTAGGGCCAGGGGGCACTGAAGCTTTCTTT
.	.	TRBJ2-1	TRBV4-1	CASSQSLKNEQFF	TGCGCCAGCAGCCAATCTCTGAAAAATGAGCAGTTCTTC
.	.	TRBJ1-5	TRBV20-1	CSAIPALWGSNQPQHF	TGCAGTGCTATTCCAGCGTTGTGGGGTAGCAATCAGCCCCAGCATTTT
.	.	TRBJ1-2	TRBV7-2	CASSLVWRDGYTF	TGTGCCAGCAGCTTAGTGTGGAGGGATGGCTACACCTTC
.	TRBD2	TRBJ2-7	TRBV18	CASSPLAGDLYEQYF	TGTGCCAGCTCACCACTGGCGGGGGACCTCTACGAGCAGTACTTC
few	.	TRBJ2-1	TRBV9	CASSVDNEQFF	TGTGCCAGCAGCGTCGACAATGAGCAGTTCTTC
.	TRBD2	TRBJ2-7	TRBV14	CASSQEIAGNYEQYF	TGTGCCAGCAGCCAAGAGATAGCGGGAAACTACGAGCAGTACTTC
.	.	TRBJ1-6	TRBV20-1	CSAPWGSLHF	TGCAGTGCTCCCTGGGGTTCCCTCCACTTT
.	.	TRBJ2-3	TRBV29-1	CSVEDRTITDTQYF	TGCAGCGTTGAAGACAGGACTATCACAGATACGCAGTATTTT
.	.	TRBJ2-1	TRBV20-1	CSARDPRRLTYNEQFF	TGCAGTGCTAGAGATCCGAGGCGGCTAACCTACAATGAGCAGTTCTTC
.	.	TRBJ1-1	TRBV23-1	CASSQAGRGVAFF	TGCGCCAGCAGTCAAGCGGGACGGGGAGTTGCTTTCTTT
.	.	TRBJ2-5	TRBV28	CASSPTDGSASQYF	TGTGCCAGCAGCCCTACCGACGGATCAGCGTCCCAGTACTTC
.	.	TRBJ2-7	TRBV7-3	CASSQGLVSYEQYF	TGTGCCAGCAGCCAGGGACTTGTCTCCTACGAGCAGTACTTC
.	.	TRBJ2-1	TRBV6-6	CASRPRTSSYNEQFF	TGTGCCAGTCGGCCCCGGACGAGCTCCTACAATGAGCAGTTCTTC
.	.	TRBJ2-2	TRBV29-1	CSVDGQNTGELFF	TGCAGCGTTGACGGACAGAACACCGGGGAGCTGTTTTTT
.	.	TRBJ2-7	TRBV5-1	CASSSPAYEQYF	TGCGCCAGCAGCTCCCCCGCCTACGAGCAGTACTTC